This T cell receptor beta chain was documented in a study of beta chain features in type 1 diabetes. This CDR3 region has 12 residues. The V and J ends lost 1 base and 8 bases respectively, with 7 bases between them. Germline V gene sequence: CDR1 SGHRS, CDR2 YFSETQ. Expressed TCRB transcripts got sequenced, as all isolated RNA was reverse transcribed. Sequencing used immunoSEQ multiplex PCR; TCRdb keeps in-frame clones, though not all of them. Of some 900,000 clones in the sample, roughly a sixth were seen once. Details on this clone: At the DNA level, this CDR3 is encoded by other sequences in the same sample as well.

J is TRBJ2-1 and V is TRBV5-1; D is possibly TRBD1 (5 bases). The receptor was derived from a woman aged 18 to 35 in good health. Sequenced material: naive CD4+ T cells from blood. In DNA, the CDR3 is TGCGCCAGCAGCTTGCAGGGTGATGAGCAGTTCTTC. Residues: CASSLQGDEQFF.